These 15 T cell receptor beta chains came from one sample sequenced in a study of blood T cell repertoires in COVID-19. The data were produced by immunoSEQ multiplex PCR, yet TCRdb's version contains in-frame clones alone and is incomplete. The sample holds more than 350,000 clones, roughly 90% seen once. Sample: peripheral blood. These receptors all stem from a woman in her 30s with COVID-19, enrolled during active disease.

This clone was seen more than once but under ten times. The chain combines TRBV30 with TRBJ1-5, with D perhaps TRBD1 (5 bases). CDR3 size: 14 residues. In germline, CDR1 is GTSNPN, CDR2 SVGIG (reference sequence). Trimming took 4 bases from V and 6 from J, leaving 16 bases between them. CDR3 region: CAWICRAITQPQHF. In nucleotides, the CDR3 is TGTGCCTGGATTTGCAGGGCGATCACTCAGCCCCAGCATTTT.

On this clone itself: The junction shows a germline mismatch at one end, possibly a read error. The chain employs TRBV7-2 and TRBJ2-3; 12 bases fit TRBD2. CDR3 size: 18 residues. In germline, CDR1 is SGHTA, CDR2 FQGNSA. The CDR3 protein is CAGSPYLAGGPSTDTQYF. CDR3 nucleotides: TGTGCCGGCAGCCCATACCTAGCGGGGGGGCCGAGCACAGATACGCAGTATTTT.

V gene TRBV2 combines with J gene TRBJ1-2; 9 bases agree with TRBD1. Germline CDR1 and CDR2: SNHLY and FYNNEI. V dropped 6 bases and J dropped 4; count of bases not matched to a gene: 9. The CDR3 consists of 15 residues. The CDR3 here is CASSLGQGGVYGYTF. CDR3 DNA sequence: TGTGCCAGCAGCCTGGGACAGGGAGGGGTCTATGGCTACACCTTC.

The rearrangement links TRBV7-8 to TRBJ2-5; TRBD2 matches 12 bases. Germline-derived CDR1 and CDR2 are SGHVS and FQNEAQ. Trimming removed 2 bases from V and 7 bases from J; junction bases left unmatched: 5. This CDR3 is built from 15 residues. CDR3 nucleotide sequence: TGTGCCAGCAGCTTATCTAGCGGGGGGGTTGGGACCCAGTACTTC. Protein product: CASSLSSGGVGTQYF.

V and J are TRBV13 and TRBJ2-2; no definite D call. V lost 9 bases to trimming and J lost 6 bases, with 11 bases between them. CDR1 and CDR2 (germline): PRHDT, FYEKMQ (reference sequence). The CDR3 consists of 12 residues. The CDR3 DNA is TGTGCCAGTAAGACATCGGCCGGGGAGCTGTTTTTT. As protein: CASKTSAGELFF.

The chain couples TRBV27 to TRBJ1-2, with D possibly TRBD1 on 6 matching bases. The V end lost 8 bases, the J end lost 6 bases, and 16 bases lay between the germline ends. Looked up from germline, CDR1 is MNHEY and CDR2 is SMNVEV (reference sequence). CDR3 length equals 13 residues. The DNA for the CDR3 is TGTGCCAGCGGTCGCGCAGGGGCGGATGGCTACACCTTC. It is translated as CASGRAGADGYTF.

V gene TRBV5-1 combines with J gene TRBJ2-1; tentative D call: TRBD1 (6 bases). With 4 bases removed from V and 3 bases from J, the gap between germline ends came to 14 bases. Germline V lookup: CDR1 SGHRS, CDR2 YFSETQ. This CDR3 has 15 amino acids. The CDR3 loop reads CASSRATGDYNEQFF. The DNA for the CDR3 is TGCGCCAGCAGCCGAGCGACAGGTGACTACAATGAGCAGTTCTTC.

The rearrangement links TRBV27 to TRBJ2-1; tentatively, D is TRBD1 (6 bases). This CDR3 has 15 amino acids. V was cut by 6 bases and J by 2 bases, with 14 bases left in between. CDR1 is MNHEY and CDR2 is SMNVEV in the germline V gene (reference sequence). The CDR3 DNA sequence: TGTGCCAGCAGGGTACCGGGACACCCCTACAATGAGCAGTTCTTC. Translation gives CASRVPGHPYNEQFF.

The chain joins TRBV19 to TRBJ1-5; 8 positions match TRBD1. Trimming at V came to 5 bases and at J to 2 bases, leaving 5 bases not matched to a gene. Germline V lookup: CDR1 LNHDA, CDR2 SQIVND (reference sequence). This CDR3 spans 15 amino acids. CDR3: CASSFHRGGNQPQHF. Here the CDR3 DNA reads TGTGCCAGTAGTTTTCACAGGGGGGGCAATCAGCCCCAGCATTTT. The whole variable domain, remainder taken from reference TRBV19 and TRBJ1-5, is DGGITQSPKYLFRKEGQNVTLSCEQNLNHDAMYWYRQDPGQGLRLIYYSQIVNDFQKGDIAEGYSVSREKKESFPLTVTSAQKNPTAFYLCASSFHRGGNQPQHFGDGTRLSIL.

This clone was observed a handful of times. V gene TRBV5-1 combines with J gene TRBJ2-7, with 12 bases that match TRBD2. Trimming cost V 3 bases and J 5 bases; bases outside gene matches: 6. Per the germline V gene, CDR1 is SGHRS and CDR2 is YFSETQ. The CDR3 length is 15 residues. The CDR3 region has the DNA TGCGCCAGCAGCTACCGACTAGCGGGGGAAGACGAGCAGTACTTC. As protein: CASSYRLAGEDEQYF.

CDR3 sequence reads: CAAGGWSGYTF. In nucleotides, the CDR3 is TGTGCGGCAGGGGGCTGGAGTGGCTACACCTTC. The chain carries TRBV6-5 and TRBJ1-2; 8 bases are shared with TRBD1. The germline V gene encodes CDR1 MNHEY and CDR2 SVGAGI. CDR3 length: 11 residues.

V gene TRBV4-3 combines with J gene TRBJ1-1, with D unresolved. The CDR3 is 16 amino acids. CDR1 and CDR2 from the germline V gene are LGHNA and YSLEER. The V and J ends lost 0 bases and 0 bases respectively, with 11 bases between them. The CDR3 DNA follows: TGCGCCAGCAGCCAAGATAGGCGGAGCATGAACACTGAAGCTTTCTTT. This translates into CASSQDRRSMNTEAFF.

V is TRBV4-3 and J is TRBJ2-5; no reliable D call. Trimming left V 0 bases short and J 4 bases short, with 9 bases between. The germline V gene encodes CDR1 LGHNA and CDR2 YSLEER. The CDR3 sequence is 14 residues long. Here the CDR3 reads CASSQDMGRETQYF. The DNA for the CDR3 is TGCGCCAGCAGCCAAGATATGGGCCGAGAGACCCAGTACTTC.

The chain is built from TRBV27 and TRBJ1-5; 8 bases align to TRBD1. The junction had 7 bases not matched to a gene; V was cut back by 5 bases and J by 7 bases. Per germline, CDR1 MNHEY and CDR2 SMNVEV (reference sequence). The CDR3 contains 14 residues. The CDR3 DNA reads as TGTGCCAGCAGTCCGACAGGGGCAGGGCAGCCCCAGCATTTT. Its protein is CASSPTGAGQPQHF.

This clone has a handful of counts. Other DNA sequences of this sample code for an identical CDR3. The rearrangement uses TRBV27 and TRBJ2-1, with 9 bases identical to TRBD2. The CDR3 runs to 14 residues. Germline CDR1 MNHEY, CDR2 SMNVEV (reference sequence). The V gene end was trimmed by 5 bases and the J gene end by 4 bases; junction bases not matched to a gene: 3. CDR3 in amino acids: CASSLAGTYNEQFF. CDR3 DNA sequence: TGTGCCAGCAGTCTAGCGGGAACTTACAATGAGCAGTTCTTC.